The 29 T cell receptor beta chains below were found in one sample sequenced in a study of shared clonotypes between healthy human individuals. TCRdb keeps only in-frame clones here, not all; method: immunoSEQ multiplex PCR. The sample yields some 2.1 million clones, roughly 96% seen once. The material sequenced was naive CD4+ T cells sorted from blood. Subset noted: CD45RA+ positively selected. The receptor set was obtained from a man in his late teens or twenties in good health.

This chain uses TRBV9 with TRBJ2-3; 11 bases match TRBD2. CDR1 and CDR2 (germline): SGDLS, YYNGEE. V lost 4 bases and J lost 5; bases outside the gene matches: 18. The CDR3 has 19 residues. This chain's CDR3 is CASSRTGLAGGAGRDTQYF. DNA for the CDR3: TGTGCCAGCAGCCGAACGGGGCTAGCGGGAGGAGCGGGCAGAGATACGCAGTATTTT. The variable domain in full, with the rest retrieved from reference TRBV9 and TRBJ2-3, is DSGVTQTPKHLITATGQRVTLRCSPRSGDLSVYWYQQSLDQGLQFLIQYYNGEERAKGNILERFSAQQFPDLHSELNLSSLELGDSALYFCASSRTGLAGGAGRDTQYFGPGTRLTVL.

This clone was detected only once. The V call is TRBV6-5, the J call TRBJ2-7, with 8 bases lining up with TRBD1. V dropped 6 bases and J dropped 3; count of bases not matched to a gene: 10. CDR1 MNHEY and CDR2 SVGAGI come from the germline V gene. The CDR3 is 15 amino acids. In DNA form, the CDR3 reads TGTGCCAGCAGGCCCGGACAGGGAAGTAGCTACGAGCAGTACTTC. The encoded protein is CASRPGQGSSYEQYF.

The chain has TRBV6-1 and TRBJ2-3; TRBD2 matches 8 bases. V was clipped by 4 bases and J by 7 bases; unmatched bases: 7. This CDR3 has 14 amino acids. Germline V CDR1 and CDR2: MNHNS, SASEGT. DNA of the CDR3: TGTGCCAGCAGTGGCGACAGCGGGAGAAATACGCAGTATTTT. Amino acid sequence: CASSGDSGRNTQYF.

V usage is TRBV6-5 and J usage is TRBJ1-4, with D uncertain. This CDR3 contains 14 residues. The germline V gene encodes CDR1 MNHEY and CDR2 SVGAGI. V lost 1 base to trimming and J lost 3 bases, with 6 bases between them. The CDR3 coding sequence is TGTGCCAGCAGTTACTACGGCCCTAATGAAAAACTGTTTTTT. Translated, it gives CASSYYGPNEKLFF.

The CDR3 sequence is CASSMRLRDMNTEAFF. The CDR3 nucleotides are TGTGCCAGTAGTATGAGGCTAAGGGACATGAACACTGAAGCTTTCTTT. J is TRBJ1-1 and V is TRBV19, with a possible D match to TRBD1 (6 bases). Deletions cut 3 bases from V and 0 bases from J, with 14 bases between. Germline CDR1 and CDR2: LNHDA and SQIVND (reference sequence). This CDR3 is built from 16 residues.

The chain joins TRBV18 to TRBJ2-5, with D possibly being TRBD2 (6 bases). Germline V CDR1 and CDR2: KGHSH, LQKENI. Trimming cost V 1 base and J 0 bases, with 15 bases left between them. The CDR3 covers 17 residues. The CDR3 DNA follows: TGTGCCAGCTCACCACTCCATTTCGCGGGGAACCAAGAGACCCAGTACTTC. It yields the protein CASSPLHFAGNQETQYF.

This clone was detected only once. V and J are TRBV7-9 and TRBJ2-3; 9 bases fit TRBD2. The germline CDR1 and CDR2 sequences are SEHNR and FQNEAQ (reference sequence). V trimming: 1 base; J trimming: 2 bases; junction bases outside the gene matches: 4. The CDR3 extends over 16 amino acids. CDR3 in amino acids: CASSLGREGNTDTQYF. In nucleotides, the CDR3 is TGTGCCAGCAGCTTAGGGCGGGAGGGCAACACAGATACGCAGTATTTT.

The rearrangement joins TRBV29-1 to TRBJ1-1; D is undetermined. This CDR3 has 13 amino acids. Germline CDR1 is SQVTM and CDR2 is ANQGSEA. Trimming removed 3 bases at V and 1 base at J, with 9 bases between. This CDR3 reads CSVELQTNTEAFF. The CDR3 bases are TGCAGCGTTGAGCTACAGACGAACACTGAAGCTTTCTTT.

The V gene is TRBV25-1, the J gene TRBJ1-1; D is unresolved. Germline V CDR1 and CDR2: MGHDK, SYGVNS. V dropped 5 bases and J dropped 1 base, with 5 bases sitting between them. The CDR3 consists of 12 residues. The CDR3 DNA sequence: TGTGCCAGCAGTAGGCAGAACACTGAAGCTTTCTTT. As protein: CASSRQNTEAFF.

The chain has TRBV15 and TRBJ2-7; maybe TRBD2 (5 bases). V was shortened by 5 bases and J by 0 bases, with 11 bases between the two germline ends. Germline values: CDR1 LNHNV, CDR2 YYDKDF (reference sequence). The CDR3 is made up of 14 amino acids. The CDR3 DNA reads as TGTGCCACCAGCCTTAATGGGAGCTCCTACGAGCAGTACTTC. It encodes CATSLNGSSYEQYF.

This sequence joins TRBV6-1 and TRBJ1-2; no firm D call. CDR1 is MNHNS and CDR2 is SASEGT in the germline V gene. V lost 3 bases and J lost 8, with 13 bases in between. The CDR3 runs 13 residues. CDR3 in amino acids: CASSESPLGGYTF. CDR3 sequence (DNA): TGTGCCAGCAGTGAGTCTCCTCTCGGGGGCTACACCTTC.

This chain connects TRBV6-6 to TRBJ1-1; no definite D call. V was trimmed by 7 bases and J by 1 base, leaving 7 bases between them. This CDR3 is 12 amino acids long. Germline V gene sequence: CDR1 MNHNY, CDR2 SVGAGI (reference sequence). CDR3: CASTRPNTEAFF. The CDR3, as DNA: TGTGCCAGCACGAGGCCGAACACTGAAGCTTTCTTT.

This clone was counted once. The rearrangement joins TRBV27 to TRBJ1-1; D ambiguous. The V end lost 2 bases, the J end lost 1 base, and 8 bases lay between the germline ends. The CDR3 totals 14 residues. The germline V gene has CDR1 MNHEY and CDR2 SMNVEV (reference sequence). For the CDR3, the DNA is TGTGCCAGCAGTTTAGAGTCCTGGAACACTGAAGCTTTCTTT. Translation gives CASSLESWNTEAFF.

This chain connects TRBV6-5 to TRBJ2-5; 14 bases agree with TRBD2. Germline assignment: CDR1 MNHEY and CDR2 SVGAGI. The length of the CDR3 is 15 residues. V lost 6 bases, J lost 11 bases, and 11 bases stayed unmatched. This chain's CDR3 is CASSPGTSGGSEQYF. In DNA form, the CDR3 reads TGTGCCAGCAGCCCCGGGACTAGCGGGGGCTCTGAGCAGTACTTC.

The chain recombines TRBV5-4 with TRBJ2-7, with D maybe TRBD2 (6 bases). V gave up 0 bases and J gave up 3 bases, with 10 bases separating them. Looked up from germline, CDR1 is SGHNT and CDR2 is YYREEE (reference sequence). The CDR3 covers 14 residues. The CDR3 here is CASSLDAGLYEQYF. For the CDR3, the DNA is TGTGCCAGCAGCTTGGACGCGGGGCTCTACGAGCAGTACTTC.

In the case of this clone: The identical CDR3 is also encoded by other nucleotide sequences in the sample. The chain uses TRBV10-3 and TRBJ2-2; D ambiguous. The CDR3 consists of 12 residues. V dropped 4 bases and J dropped 4 bases, with 4 bases sitting between them. Germline assignment: CDR1 ENHRY and CDR2 SYGVKD. This CDR3 reads CAISGVTGELFF. Here the CDR3 DNA reads TGTGCCATCAGTGGGGTCACCGGGGAGCTGTTTTTT.

The chain combines TRBV6-5 with TRBJ2-2, with D uncertain. The V and J ends lost 0 bases and 5 bases respectively, with 10 bases between them. The CDR3 extends over 15 amino acids. Looked up from germline, CDR1 is MNHEY and CDR2 is SVGAGI. CDR3 amino acids: CASSYSIANTGELFF. CDR3 DNA: TGTGCCAGCAGTTACTCGATCGCCAATACCGGGGAGCTGTTTTTT.

To note about this clone: Other DNA variants within this sample encode the same CDR3. This chain uses TRBV30 with TRBJ2-3; D may be TRBD2 (5 bases). The V end lost 4 bases, the J end lost 0 bases, and 8 bases lay between the germline ends. The germline V gene encodes CDR1 GTSNPN and CDR2 SVGIG (reference sequence). The CDR3 has 13 amino acids. The CDR3 nucleotides are TGTGCCTGGAATCGGGATAGCACAGATACGCAGTATTTT. Encoded protein: CAWNRDSTDTQYF.

The chain carries TRBV18 and TRBJ2-2; D call uncertain. The CDR3 length is 14 residues. The V gene lost 4 bases and the J gene lost 7 bases, with 13 bases spanning the gap. The germline V gene encodes CDR1 KGHSH and CDR2 LQKENI. CDR3 nucleotide sequence: TGTGCCAGCTCACTTTCTAGGGCGTTCGGGGAGCTGTTTTTT. It yields the protein CASSLSRAFGELFF.

The chain links TRBV21-1 to TRBJ2-1. TRBV21-1 is labeled a pseudogene. The CDR3 has 12 residues. CDR3 DNA sequence: TGTGCCAGCAGCAAAGTTGGGAATGAGCAGTTCTTC. Amino acid sequence: CASSKVGNEQFF.

In this sample, this clone turned up once. This chain links TRBV18 with TRBJ2-1; TRBD1 matches 10 bases. CDR1 is KGHSH and CDR2 is LQKENI in the germline V gene. With 2 bases clipped from V and 7 bases from J, the junction kept 8 bases outside the gene matches. The CDR3 spans 16 residues. This CDR3 reads CASSPSLTGGENEQFF. The CDR3 DNA reads as TGTGCCAGCTCACCAAGTTTGACAGGGGGCGAGAATGAGCAGTTCTTC.

The chain uses TRBV28 and TRBJ1-6; D might be TRBD1 (5 bases). The V gene's germline CDR1 is MDHEN and CDR2 SYDVKM. The CDR3 covers 14 residues. V lost 3 bases to trimming and J lost 8 bases, with 11 bases between them. CDR3 coding DNA: TGTGCCAGCAGTTTGGTCAGGGCGGATTCACCCCTCCACTTT. Protein sequence: CASSLVRADSPLHF.

This clone was observed a few times. The J gene is TRBJ2-6, the V gene TRBV18; D is ambiguous. V was pared by 6 bases and J by 0 bases, with 9 bases between. Germline V gene data show CDR1 as KGHSH and CDR2 as LQKENI. The CDR3 consists of 15 residues. CDR3: CASSDVISGANVLTF. CDR3 nucleotide sequence: TGTGCCAGCTCCGACGTGATCTCTGGGGCCAACGTCCTGACTTTC. Full variable domain (remainder filled in from reference TRBV18 and TRBJ2-6): NAGVMQNPRHLVRRRGQEARLRCSPMKGHSHVYWYRQLPEEGLKFMVYLQKENIIDESGMPKERFSAEFPKEGPSILRIQQVVRGDSAAYFCASSDVISGANVLTFGAGSRLTVL.

The chain couples TRBV2 to TRBJ1-4; D not resolved. Trimming pared 2 bases from V and 7 bases from J, leaving 5 bases between. This CDR3 region has 12 residues. Germline lookup yields CDR1 SNHLY and CDR2 FYNNEI. The CDR3 DNA sequence: TGTGCCAGCAGTGAAACTGGTGAAAAACTGTTTTTT. Amino acid sequence: CASSETGEKLFF.

This clone was seen more than once but under ten times. The V gene is TRBV13, the J gene TRBJ1-3; 8 positions agree with TRBD1. The CDR3 extends over 14 amino acids. Germline assignment: CDR1 PRHDT and CDR2 FYEKMQ (reference sequence). V was pared by 3 bases and J by 4 bases, with 2 bases of the junction left unmatched. Written as DNA, the CDR3 is TGTGCCAGCAGCTTGCGGGACAGGGGAAACACCATATATTTT. Its protein product is CASSLRDRGNTIYF.

The chain combines TRBV19 with TRBJ2-7; perhaps D is TRBD1 or TRBD2 (6 bases each). Trimming cost V 1 base and J 4 bases, with 11 bases left between them. Germline assignment: CDR1 LNHDA and CDR2 SQIVND (reference sequence). The CDR3 consists of 14 residues. This chain's CDR3 is CASSIAGGLYEQYF. The CDR3 DNA reads as TGTGCCAGTAGTATAGCCGGGGGCCTTTACGAGCAGTACTTC.

The genes are TRBV9 and TRBJ2-7; perhaps TRBD1 as D (6 bases). V lost 0 bases, J lost 2 bases, and 12 bases lay in between. This CDR3 is 15 amino acids long. Germline-derived CDR1 and CDR2 are SGDLS and YYNGEE. In DNA, the CDR3 is TGTGCCAGCAGCGTAGGGACAGTACGTACCTACGAGCAGTACTTC. It translates to CASSVGTVRTYEQYF.

Note on this clone: The junction differs from germline at one of its ends, possibly a read error. The V call is TRBV7-7, the J call TRBJ2-5; no reliable D call. The CDR3 is 13 amino acids. Germline CDR1 and CDR2: SSHAT and FNYEAQ (reference sequence). The CDR3 coding sequence is TGTGCTAGCAGCTTGGGTTTGGAAGAGACCCAGTACTTC. Translating it yields CASSLGLEETQYF.

This clone has a single count. The chain carries TRBV7-9 and TRBJ1-1; D may be TRBD1 (6 bases). CDR3 length: 13 amino acids. Germline CDR1 SEHNR, CDR2 FQNEAQ (reference sequence). V dropped 1 base and J dropped 8 bases, with 11 bases sitting between them. The CDR3 nucleotides read TGTGCCAGCAGCTTAGGAGCAGGGGTGGAAGCTTTCTTT. Its protein product is CASSLGAGVEAFF.